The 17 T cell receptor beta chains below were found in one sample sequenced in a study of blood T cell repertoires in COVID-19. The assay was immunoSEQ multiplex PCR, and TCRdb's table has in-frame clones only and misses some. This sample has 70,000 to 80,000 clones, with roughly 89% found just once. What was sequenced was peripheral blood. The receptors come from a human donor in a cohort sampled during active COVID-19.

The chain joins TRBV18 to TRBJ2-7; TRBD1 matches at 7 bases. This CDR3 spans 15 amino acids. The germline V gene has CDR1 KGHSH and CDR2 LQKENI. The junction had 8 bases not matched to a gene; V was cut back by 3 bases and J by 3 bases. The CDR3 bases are TGTGCCAGCTCACCCGCAGGGGGAACGGACTACGAGCAGTACTTC. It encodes CASSPAGGTDYEQYF.

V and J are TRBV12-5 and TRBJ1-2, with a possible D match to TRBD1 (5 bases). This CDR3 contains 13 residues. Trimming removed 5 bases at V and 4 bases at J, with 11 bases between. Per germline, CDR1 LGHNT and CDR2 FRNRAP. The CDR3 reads CASGTTASYGYTF. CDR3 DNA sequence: TGTGCTAGTGGTACGACAGCCTCCTATGGCTACACCTTC. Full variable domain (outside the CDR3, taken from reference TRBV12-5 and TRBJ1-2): DARVTQTPRHKVTEMGQEVTMRCQPILGHNTVFWYRQTMMQGLELLAYFRNRAPLDDSGMPKDRFSAEMPDATLATLKIQPSEPRDSAVYFCASGTTASYGYTFGSGTRLTVV.

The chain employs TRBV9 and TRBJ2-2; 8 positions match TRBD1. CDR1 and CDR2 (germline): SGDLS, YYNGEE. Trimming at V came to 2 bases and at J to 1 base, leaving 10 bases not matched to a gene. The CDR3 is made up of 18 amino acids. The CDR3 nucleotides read TGTGCCAGCAGCGTCCAGCTACAGGGGGATCTGAACACCGGGGAGCTGTTTTTT. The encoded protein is CASSVQLQGDLNTGELFF.

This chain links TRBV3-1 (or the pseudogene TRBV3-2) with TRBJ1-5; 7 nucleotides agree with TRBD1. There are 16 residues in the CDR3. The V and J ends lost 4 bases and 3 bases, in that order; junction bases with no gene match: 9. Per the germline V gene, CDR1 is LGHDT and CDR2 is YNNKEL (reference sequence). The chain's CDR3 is CASSPRWDSSNQPQHF. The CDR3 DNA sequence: TGTGCCAGCAGCCCCCGTTGGGACAGTTCCAATCAGCCCCAGCATTTT.

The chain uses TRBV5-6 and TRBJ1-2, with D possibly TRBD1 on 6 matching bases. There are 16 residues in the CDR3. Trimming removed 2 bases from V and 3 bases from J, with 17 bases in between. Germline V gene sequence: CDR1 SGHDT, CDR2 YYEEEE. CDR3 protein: CASSFGTGTLYYGYTF. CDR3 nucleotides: TGTGCCAGCAGCTTTGGTACAGGGACCCTCTACTATGGCTACACCTTC.

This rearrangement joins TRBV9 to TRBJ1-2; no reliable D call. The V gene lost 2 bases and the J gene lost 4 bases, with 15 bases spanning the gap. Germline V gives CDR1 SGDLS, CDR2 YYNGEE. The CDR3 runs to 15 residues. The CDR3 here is CASSVDPSGSYGYTF. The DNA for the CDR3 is TGTGCCAGCAGCGTGGACCCCTCGGGAAGCTATGGCTACACCTTC. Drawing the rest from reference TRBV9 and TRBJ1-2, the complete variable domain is DSGVTQTPKHLITATGQRVTLRCSPRSGDLSVYWYQQSLDQGLQFLIQYYNGEERAKGNILERFSAQQFPDLHSELNLSSLELGDSALYFCASSVDPSGSYGYTFGSGTRLTVV.

Here the CDR3 reads CSVADWAETQYF. The DNA of the CDR3 is TGCAGCGTGGCCGATTGGGCCGAGACCCAGTACTTC. The chain recombines TRBV29-1 with TRBJ2-5; no clear D gene. In germline, CDR1 is SQVTM, CDR2 ANQGSEA. The length of the CDR3 is 12 residues. V was shortened by 6 bases and J by 5 bases, with 13 bases between the two germline ends.

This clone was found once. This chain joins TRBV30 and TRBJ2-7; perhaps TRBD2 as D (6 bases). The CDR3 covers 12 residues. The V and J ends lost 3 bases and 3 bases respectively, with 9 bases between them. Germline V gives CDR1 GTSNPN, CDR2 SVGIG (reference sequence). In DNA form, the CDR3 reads TGTGCCTGGAGCCACGGGGGCTACGAGCAGTACTTC. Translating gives CAWSHGGYEQYF.

In DNA, the CDR3 is TGTGCCAGCAGCCCCTACGGAGAGACCCAGTACTTC. Its protein is CASSPYGETQYF. The chain is built from TRBV3-1 (or the pseudogene TRBV3-2) and TRBJ2-5; D remains unclear. Germline values: CDR1 LGHDT, CDR2 YNNKEL (reference sequence). This CDR3 region has 12 residues. The V end lost 4 bases, the J end lost 4 bases, and 7 bases lay between the germline ends.

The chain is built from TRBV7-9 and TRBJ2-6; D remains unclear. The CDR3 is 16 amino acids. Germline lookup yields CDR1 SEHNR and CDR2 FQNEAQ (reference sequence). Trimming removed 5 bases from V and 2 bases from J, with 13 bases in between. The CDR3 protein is CASSHGWAPGANVLTF. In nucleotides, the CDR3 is TGTGCCAGCAGCCATGGGTGGGCGCCTGGGGCCAACGTCCTGACTTTC.

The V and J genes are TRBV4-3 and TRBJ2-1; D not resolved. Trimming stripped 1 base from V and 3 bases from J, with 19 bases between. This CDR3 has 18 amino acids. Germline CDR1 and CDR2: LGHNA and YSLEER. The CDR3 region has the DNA TGCGCCAGCAGCCAAGCACACCGTCGCTCCGGCGGCTACAATGAGCAGTTCTTC. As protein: CASSQAHRRSGGYNEQFF.

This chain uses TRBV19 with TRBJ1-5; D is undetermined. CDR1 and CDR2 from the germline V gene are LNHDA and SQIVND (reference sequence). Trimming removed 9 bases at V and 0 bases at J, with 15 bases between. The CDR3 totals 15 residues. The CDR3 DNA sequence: TGTGCCAGCAACTCCCCCCTCTATAGCAATCAGCCCCAGCATTTT. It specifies CASNSPLYSNQPQHF.

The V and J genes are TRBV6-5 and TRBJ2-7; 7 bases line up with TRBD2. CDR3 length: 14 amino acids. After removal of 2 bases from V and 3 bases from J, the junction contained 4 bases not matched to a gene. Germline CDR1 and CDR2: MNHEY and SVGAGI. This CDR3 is CASSYGEGDYEQYF. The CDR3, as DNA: TGTGCCAGCAGTTACGGGGAGGGAGACTACGAGCAGTACTTC.

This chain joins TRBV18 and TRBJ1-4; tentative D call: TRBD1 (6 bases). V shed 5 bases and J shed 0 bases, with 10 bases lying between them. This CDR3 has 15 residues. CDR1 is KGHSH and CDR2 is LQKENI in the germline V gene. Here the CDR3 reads CASSATGPTNEKLFF. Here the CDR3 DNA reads TGTGCCAGCTCAGCCACAGGGCCAACTAATGAAAAACTGTTTTTT. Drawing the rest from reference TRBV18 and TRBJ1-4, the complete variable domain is NAGVMQNPRHLVRRRGQEARLRCSPMKGHSHVYWYRQLPEEGLKFMVYLQKENIIDESGMPKERFSAEFPKEGPSILRIQQVVRGDSAAYFCASSATGPTNEKLFFGSGTQLSVL.

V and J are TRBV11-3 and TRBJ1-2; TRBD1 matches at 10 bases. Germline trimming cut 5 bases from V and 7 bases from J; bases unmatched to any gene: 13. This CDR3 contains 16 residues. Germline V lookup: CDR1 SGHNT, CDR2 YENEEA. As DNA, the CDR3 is TGTGCCAGCAGCCATCATCAAGTCCGACAGGGGGCTGGCTACACCTTC. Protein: CASSHHQVRQGAGYTF.

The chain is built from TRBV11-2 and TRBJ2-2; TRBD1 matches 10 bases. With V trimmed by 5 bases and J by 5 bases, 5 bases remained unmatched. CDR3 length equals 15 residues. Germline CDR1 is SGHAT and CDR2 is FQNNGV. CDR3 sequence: CASSRDRGFTGELFF. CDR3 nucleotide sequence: TGTGCCAGCAGCCGGGACAGGGGTTTTACCGGGGAGCTGTTTTTT.

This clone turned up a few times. CDR3 sequence (DNA): TGTGCCAGCAGCAAACCGGGACAGGATAACGAGCAGTACTTC. It specifies CASSKPGQDNEQYF. This chain uses TRBV9 with TRBJ2-7; 8 bases agree with TRBD1. The germline V gene encodes CDR1 SGDLS and CDR2 YYNGEE. The CDR3 is 14 amino acids. The J segment lost 5 bases and the V segment lost 4 bases, leaving 8 bases of the junction unmatched.